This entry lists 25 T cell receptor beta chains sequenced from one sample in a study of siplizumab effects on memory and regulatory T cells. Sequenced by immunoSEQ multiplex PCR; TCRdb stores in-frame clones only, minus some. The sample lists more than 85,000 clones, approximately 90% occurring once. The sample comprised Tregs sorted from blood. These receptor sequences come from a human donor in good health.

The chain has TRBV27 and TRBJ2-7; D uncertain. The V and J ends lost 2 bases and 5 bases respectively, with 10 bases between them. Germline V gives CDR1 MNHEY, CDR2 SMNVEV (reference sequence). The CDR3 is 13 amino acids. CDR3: CASSLPSRNEQYF. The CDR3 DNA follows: TGTGCCAGCAGTTTACCCAGCAGGAACGAGCAGTACTTC.

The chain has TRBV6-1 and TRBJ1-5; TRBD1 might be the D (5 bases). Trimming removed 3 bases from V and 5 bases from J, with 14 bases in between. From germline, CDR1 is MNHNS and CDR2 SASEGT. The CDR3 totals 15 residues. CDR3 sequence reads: CASSDGTSRHQPQHF. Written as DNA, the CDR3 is TGTGCCAGCAGTGATGGGACCTCGAGGCATCAGCCCCAGCATTTT.

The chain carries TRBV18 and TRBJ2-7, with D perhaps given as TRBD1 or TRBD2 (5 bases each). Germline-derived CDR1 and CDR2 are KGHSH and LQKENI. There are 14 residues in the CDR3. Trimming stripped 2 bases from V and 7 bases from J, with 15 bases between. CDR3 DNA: TGTGCCAGCTCACCATGGGACGACGCCCTGGAGCAGTACTTC. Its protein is CASSPWDDALEQYF. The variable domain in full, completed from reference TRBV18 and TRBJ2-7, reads NAGVMQNPRHLVRRRGQEARLRCSPMKGHSHVYWYRQLPEEGLKFMVYLQKENIIDESGMPKERFSAEFPKEGPSILRIQQVVRGDSAAYFCASSPWDDALEQYFGPGTRLTVT.

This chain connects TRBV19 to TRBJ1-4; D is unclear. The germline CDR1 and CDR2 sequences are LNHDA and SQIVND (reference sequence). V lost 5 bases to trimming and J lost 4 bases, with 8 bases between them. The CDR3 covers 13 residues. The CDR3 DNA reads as TGTGCCAGTAGTGAGAGCTATAATGAAAAACTGTTTTTT. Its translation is CASSESYNEKLFF.

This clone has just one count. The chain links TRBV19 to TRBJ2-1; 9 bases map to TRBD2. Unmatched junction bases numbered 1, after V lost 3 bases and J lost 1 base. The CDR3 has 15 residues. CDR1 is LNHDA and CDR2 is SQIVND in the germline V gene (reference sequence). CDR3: CASSISGRSYNEQFF. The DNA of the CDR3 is TGTGCCAGTAGTATTAGCGGGAGATCCTACAATGAGCAGTTCTTC.

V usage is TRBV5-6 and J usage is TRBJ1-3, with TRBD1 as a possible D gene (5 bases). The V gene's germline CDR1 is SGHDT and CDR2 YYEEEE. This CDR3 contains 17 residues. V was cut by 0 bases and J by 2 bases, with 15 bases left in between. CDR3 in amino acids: CASSLAGDRPTGNTIYF. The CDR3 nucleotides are TGTGCCAGCAGCTTGGCTGGGGACCGTCCTACTGGAAACACCATATATTTT.

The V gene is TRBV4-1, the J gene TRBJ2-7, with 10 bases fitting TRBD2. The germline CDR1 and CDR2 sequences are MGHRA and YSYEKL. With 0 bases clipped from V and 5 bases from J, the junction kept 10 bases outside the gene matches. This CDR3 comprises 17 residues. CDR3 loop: CASSQDLWASGGNEQYF. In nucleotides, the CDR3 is TGCGCCAGCAGCCAAGATCTTTGGGCTAGCGGGGGAAACGAGCAGTACTTC.

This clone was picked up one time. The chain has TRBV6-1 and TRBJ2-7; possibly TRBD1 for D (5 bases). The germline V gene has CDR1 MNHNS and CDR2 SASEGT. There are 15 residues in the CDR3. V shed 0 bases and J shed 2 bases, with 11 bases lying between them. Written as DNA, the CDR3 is TGTGCCAGCAGTGAAGCCCCTGACAGTACCTACGAGCAGTACTTC. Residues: CASSEAPDSTYEQYF.

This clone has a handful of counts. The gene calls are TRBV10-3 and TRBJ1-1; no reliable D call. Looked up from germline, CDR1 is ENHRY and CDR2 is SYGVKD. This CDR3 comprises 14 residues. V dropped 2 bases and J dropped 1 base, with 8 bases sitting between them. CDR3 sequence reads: CAISEKVRNTEAFF. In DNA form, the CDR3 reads TGTGCCATCAGTGAGAAGGTACGGAACACTGAAGCTTTCTTT.

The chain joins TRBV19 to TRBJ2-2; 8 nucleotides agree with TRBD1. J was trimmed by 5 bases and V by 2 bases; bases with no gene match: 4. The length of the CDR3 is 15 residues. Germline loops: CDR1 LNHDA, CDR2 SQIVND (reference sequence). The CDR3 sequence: CASSITGGTTGELFF. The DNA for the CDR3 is TGTGCCAGTAGTATAACAGGGGGAACGACCGGGGAGCTGTTTTTT.

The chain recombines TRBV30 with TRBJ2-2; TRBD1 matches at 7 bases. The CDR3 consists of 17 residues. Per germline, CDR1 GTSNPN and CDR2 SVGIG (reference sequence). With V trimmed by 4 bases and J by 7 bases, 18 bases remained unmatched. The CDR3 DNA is TGTGCCTGGAACCACGGGCGCGCCAGGGGGACCGGCGGGGAGCTGTTTTTT. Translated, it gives CAWNHGRARGTGGELFF.

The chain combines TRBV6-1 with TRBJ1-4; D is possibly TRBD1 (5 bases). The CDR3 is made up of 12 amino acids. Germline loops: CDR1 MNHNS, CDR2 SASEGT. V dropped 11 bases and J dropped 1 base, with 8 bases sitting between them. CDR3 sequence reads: CAGGRTNEKLFF. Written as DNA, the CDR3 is TGTGCCGGGGGGAGAACTAATGAAAAACTGTTTTTT.

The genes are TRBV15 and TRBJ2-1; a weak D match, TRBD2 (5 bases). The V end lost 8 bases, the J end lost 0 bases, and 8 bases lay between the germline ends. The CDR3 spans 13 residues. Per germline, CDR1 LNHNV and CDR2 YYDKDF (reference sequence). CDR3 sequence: CATRGSSYNEQFF. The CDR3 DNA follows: TGTGCCACCCGAGGGAGCTCCTACAATGAGCAGTTCTTC.

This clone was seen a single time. In DNA form, the CDR3 reads TGTGCCAGCAACACATATAGCACAGATACGCAGTATTTT. Amino acids: CASNTYSTDTQYF. The chain carries TRBV7-6 and TRBJ2-3; D gene uncertain. Germline assignment: CDR1 SGHVS and CDR2 FNYEAQ. CDR3 size: 13 residues. V was trimmed by 7 bases and J by 0 bases, leaving 8 bases between them.

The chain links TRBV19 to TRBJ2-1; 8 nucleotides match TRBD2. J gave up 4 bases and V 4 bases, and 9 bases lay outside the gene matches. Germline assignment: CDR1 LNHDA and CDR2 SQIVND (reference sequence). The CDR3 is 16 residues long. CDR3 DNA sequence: TGTGCCAGTAGTACTTTCCTCGGGACTAGATACAATGAGCAGTTCTTC. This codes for CASSTFLGTRYNEQFF.

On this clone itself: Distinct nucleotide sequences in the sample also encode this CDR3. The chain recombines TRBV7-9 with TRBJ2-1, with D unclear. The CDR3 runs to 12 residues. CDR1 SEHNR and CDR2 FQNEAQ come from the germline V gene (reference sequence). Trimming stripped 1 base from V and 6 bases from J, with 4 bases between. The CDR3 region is CASSLVSNEQFF. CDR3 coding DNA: TGTGCCAGCAGCTTAGTTAGCAATGAGCAGTTCTTC.

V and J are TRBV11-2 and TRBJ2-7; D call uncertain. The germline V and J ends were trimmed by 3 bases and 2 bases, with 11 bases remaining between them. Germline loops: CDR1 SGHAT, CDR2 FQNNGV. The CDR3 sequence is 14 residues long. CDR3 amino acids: CASSLGTLAYEQYF. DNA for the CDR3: TGTGCCAGCAGCTTGGGAACCCTAGCCTACGAGCAGTACTTC. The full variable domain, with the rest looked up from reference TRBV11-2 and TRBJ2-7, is EAGVAQSPRYKIIEKRQSVAFWCNPISGHATLYWYQQILGQGPKLLIQFQNNGVVDDSQLPKDRFSAERLKGVDSTLKIQPAKLEDSAVYLCASSLGTLAYEQYFGPGTRLTVT.

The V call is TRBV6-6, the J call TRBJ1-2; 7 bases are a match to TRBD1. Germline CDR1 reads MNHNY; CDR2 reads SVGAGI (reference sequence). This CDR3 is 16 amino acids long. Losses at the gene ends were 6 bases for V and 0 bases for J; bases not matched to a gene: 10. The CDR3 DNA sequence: TGTGCCAGCAGCAGCAGGGGGTTGGTATCTAACTATGGCTACACCTTC. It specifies CASSSRGLVSNYGYTF.

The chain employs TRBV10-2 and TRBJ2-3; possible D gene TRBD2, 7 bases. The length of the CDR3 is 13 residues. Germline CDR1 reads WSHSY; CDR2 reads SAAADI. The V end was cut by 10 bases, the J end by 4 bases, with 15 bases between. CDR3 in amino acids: CATRSGGADTQYF. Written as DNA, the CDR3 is TGCGCCACCCGATCGGGGGGCGCAGATACGCAGTATTTT.

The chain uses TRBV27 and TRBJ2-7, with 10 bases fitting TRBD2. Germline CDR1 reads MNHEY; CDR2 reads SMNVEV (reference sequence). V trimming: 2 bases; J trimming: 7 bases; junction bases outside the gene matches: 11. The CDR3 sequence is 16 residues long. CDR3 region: CASSLNVLAGAGEQYF. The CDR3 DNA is TGTGCCAGCAGTTTAAATGTCCTAGCGGGAGCTGGGGAGCAGTACTTC.

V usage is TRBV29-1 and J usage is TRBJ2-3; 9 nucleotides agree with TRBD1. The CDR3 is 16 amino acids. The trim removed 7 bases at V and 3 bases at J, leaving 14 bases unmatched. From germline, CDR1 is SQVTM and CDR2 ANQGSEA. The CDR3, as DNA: TGCAGCGCCCGAACCCGACAGGGGGTGAAGACAGATACGCAGTATTTT. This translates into CSARTRQGVKTDTQYF.

The CDR3 sequence is CASSRQGHQPQHF. The CDR3 coding sequence is TGTGCCAGCAGTAGACAGGGCCACCAGCCCCAGCATTTT. J is TRBJ1-5 and V is TRBV6-5; 7 bases agree with TRBD1. Trimming at V came to 5 bases and at J to 7 bases, leaving 5 bases not matched to a gene. This CDR3 contains 13 residues. Germline lookup yields CDR1 MNHEY and CDR2 SVGAGI.

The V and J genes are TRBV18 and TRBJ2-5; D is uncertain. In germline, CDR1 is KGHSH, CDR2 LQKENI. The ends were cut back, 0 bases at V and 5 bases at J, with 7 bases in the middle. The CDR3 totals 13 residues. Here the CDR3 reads CASSPPSRETQYF. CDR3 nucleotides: TGTGCCAGCTCACCACCAAGTAGGGAGACCCAGTACTTC.

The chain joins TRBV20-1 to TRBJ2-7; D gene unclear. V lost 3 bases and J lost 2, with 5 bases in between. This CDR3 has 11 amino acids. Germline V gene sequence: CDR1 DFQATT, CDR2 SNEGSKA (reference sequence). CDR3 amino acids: CSARAPYEQYF. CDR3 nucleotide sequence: TGCAGTGCTAGGGCCCCCTACGAGCAGTACTTC.

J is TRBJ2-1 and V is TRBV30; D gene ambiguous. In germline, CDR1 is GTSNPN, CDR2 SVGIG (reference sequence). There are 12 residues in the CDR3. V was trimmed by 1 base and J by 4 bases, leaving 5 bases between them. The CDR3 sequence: CAWSGYYNEQFF. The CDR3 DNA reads TGTGCCTGGAGTGGATATTACAATGAGCAGTTCTTC.